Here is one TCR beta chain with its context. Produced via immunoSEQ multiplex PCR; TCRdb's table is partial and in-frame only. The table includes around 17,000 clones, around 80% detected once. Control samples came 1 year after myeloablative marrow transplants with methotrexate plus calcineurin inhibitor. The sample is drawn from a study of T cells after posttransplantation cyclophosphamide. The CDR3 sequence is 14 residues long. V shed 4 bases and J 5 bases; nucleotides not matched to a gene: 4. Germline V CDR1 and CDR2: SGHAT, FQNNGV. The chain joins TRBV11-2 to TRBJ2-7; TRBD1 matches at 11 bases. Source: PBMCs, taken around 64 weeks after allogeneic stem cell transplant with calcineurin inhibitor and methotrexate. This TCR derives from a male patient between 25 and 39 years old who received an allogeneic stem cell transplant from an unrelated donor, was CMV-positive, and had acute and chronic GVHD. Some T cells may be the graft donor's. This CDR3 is CASSSGDRGDEQYF. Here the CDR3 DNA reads TGTGCCAGCAGCTCTGGGGACAGGGGGGACGAGCAGTACTTC.